These T cell receptor beta chains were read from a single sample in a study of T cell repertoires in cytomegalovirus infection. TCRdb passed the reads through MiXCR, listing each CDR3 protein once. The repertoire holds hundreds of thousands of distinct CDR3 sequences, with approximately 32% as singletons. These receptors' antigens are unknown. The sample was cultured CD8+ T cells from PBMCs, taken from culture after CMV antigen stimulation. The receptors derive from a human donor in good health (CMV status not recorded). Some clones in this sample may be carry-over from other donors' samples. Each CDR3 is given with its conserved first and last residue. The D gene is left open where the match is weak. Clone size is given for some rows only: seen once, a few or many times, or a class if the clone is expanded.

J gene	V gene	clone size	D gene	CDR3 DNA	CDR3 protein
TRBJ2-7	TRBV6-6	NA	NA	TGTGCCAGCAGTGCGGAACAGACCTACGAGCAGTACTTC	CASSAEQTYEQYF
TRBJ2-2	TRBV7-8	many	NA	TGTGCCAGCAGCTTAGACGGGGCCCGCGAATTTTTGGGCACCGGGGAGCTGTTTTTT	CASSLDGAREFLGTGELFF
TRBJ2-3	TRBV4-1	NA	NA	TGCGCCAGCAGCCAAGAAGAACCGACAGATACGCAGTATTTT	CASSQEEPTDTQYF
TRBJ1-1	TRBV7-9	NA	NA	TGTGCCTGCAGCTTAGGAGGGTCGGAAGCTTTCTTT	CACSLGGSEAFF
TRBJ2-1	TRBV3-1	NA	TRBD2	TGTGCCAGCAGCTCCCGGACAGGGATGACTAGCGGGGAGATCTACAATGAGCAGTTCTTC	CASSSRTGMTSGEIYNEQFF
TRBJ1-1	TRBV7-4	NA	NA	TGTGCCAACACCTTGGGGAACACTGAAGCTTTCTTT	CANTLGNTEAFF
TRBJ1-1	TRBV28	NA	NA	TGTGCCAGCAGTTTCGACGGGTGGGGAGCTTTCTTT	CASSFDGWGAFF
TRBJ1-4	TRBV4-1	NA	NA	TGCGCCAGCAGCCAAGACTACCTGGGGGATGAAAAACTGTTTTTT	CASSQDYLGDEKLFF
TRBJ1-2	TRBV7-8	few	NA	TGTGCCAGCAGCTTAGCCCCAGGGGCTGGCTACACCTTC	CASSLAPGAGYTF
TRBJ2-7	TRBV27	NA	NA	TGTGCCAGCAGACAAGAACACGAGCAGTACTTC	CASRQEHEQYF
TRBJ1-2	TRBV13	NA	NA	TGTGCCAGCAGCTTAGGGAGGCGGGGAGGTGGCTACACCTTC	CASSLGRRGGGYTF
TRBJ2-7	TRBV19	few	TRBD1	TGTGCCAGTAGTACACGACAGGGGCCCTCCTACGAGCAGTACTTC	CASSTRQGPSYEQYF
TRBJ1-2	TRBV12-3/TRBV12-4	NA	TRBD1	TGTGCCAGCAAAGGGGGCGTCTATGTCTACACCTTC	CASKGGVYVYTF
TRBJ2-2	TRBV19	NA	TRBD2	TGTGCCTCCCTAGCGGGGGCTACCGGGGAGCTGTTTTTT	CASLAGATGELFF
TRBJ2-6	TRBV15	NA	TRBD1	TGTGCCACCAGCAGAGGTAGGACAGGCGATTTCTCTGGGGCCAACGTCCTGACTTTC	CATSRGRTGDFSGANVLTF
TRBJ2-5	TRBV7-6	many	NA	TGTGCCAGCAGCCCACTCCGGTCCGGGACATTCCAAGAGACCCAGTACTTC	CASSPLRSGTFQETQYF